The next 22 T cell receptor beta chains were all read from a single sample in a study of T cells in Graves' hyperthyroidism and ophthalmopathy. Using RNA transcripts as the source, TCR beta CDR3 regions were amplified. The HTBI set primed first-round TCR CDR3 RT-PCR. Using its own MiXCR run on the multiplex PCR reads, TCRdb lists one record per CDR3 protein. Here the sample spans over 300,000 distinct CDR3 sequences, 14% being singletons. The material sequenced was blood. The source is an older woman with Graves' hyperthyroidism.

This clonotype was observed many times. CDR3 region: CASSLAPQNGYTF. CDR3 sequence (DNA): TGTGCCAGCAGCCTGGCCCCCCAGAATGGCTACACCTTC. V gene TRBV7-8 combines with J gene TRBJ1-2; D is unclear. Trimming cost V 5 bases and J 6 bases, with 13 bases left between them. Germline V gives CDR1 SGHVS, CDR2 FQNEAQ. The CDR3 has 13 residues. The full variable domain, rest sourced from reference TRBV7-8 and TRBJ1-2, is GAGVSQSPRYKVAKRGQDVALRCDPISGHVSLFWYQQALGQGPEFLTYFQNEAQLDKSGLPSDRFFAERPEGSVSTLKIQRTQQEDSAVYLCASSLAPQNGYTFGSGTRLTVV.

This clonotype has at least ten counts. V is TRBV28 and J is TRBJ1-5; TRBD1 might be the D (5 bases). V shed 2 bases and J shed 3 bases, with 8 bases lying between them. This CDR3 spans 14 amino acids. The germline V gene encodes CDR1 MDHEN and CDR2 SYDVKM. The CDR3 DNA follows: TGTGCCAGCAGTTTAGTCGGGGCCAATCAGCCCCAGCATTTT. It codes for CASSLVGANQPQHF.

The CDR3 here is CASSFGTLDLGETQYF. The CDR3 region has the DNA TGTGCCAGCAGCTTTGGGACTTTGGATCTGGGGGAGACCCAGTACTTC. The chain is built from TRBV5-4 and TRBJ2-5; TRBD2 might be the D (6 bases). The CDR3 spans 16 residues. V lost 2 bases and J lost 5, with 19 bases in between. Germline assignment: CDR1 SGHNT and CDR2 YYREEE (reference sequence).

This clonotype has ten or more counts. The J gene is TRBJ2-3, the V gene TRBV30, with a weak D call TRBD1 (6 bases). The CDR3 has 14 residues. Germline assignment: CDR1 GTSNPN and CDR2 SVGIG (reference sequence). The V end was cut by 5 bases, the J end by 3 bases, with 15 bases between. The CDR3 bases are TGTGCCTGGGATACAGGGAGAGGAACAGATACGCAGTATTTT. It encodes CAWDTGRGTDTQYF.

This clonotype was seen ten or more times. V and J are TRBV5-4 and TRBJ2-1; TRBD1 might be the D (6 bases). Germline CDR1 and CDR2: SGHNT and YYREEE (reference sequence). The V end lost 1 base, the J end lost 1 base, and 6 bases lay between the germline ends. The CDR3 spans 14 residues. CDR3 sequence: CASSLQGSYNEQFF. The DNA for the CDR3 is TGTGCCAGCAGCTTGCAGGGGTCCTACAATGAGCAGTTCTTC. Full variable domain (outside the CDR3, taken from reference TRBV5-4 and TRBJ2-1): ETGVTQSPTHLIKTRGQQVTLRCSSQSGHNTVSWYQQALGQGPQFIFQYYREEENGRGNFPPRFSGLQFPNYSSELNVNALELDDSALYLCASSLQGSYNEQFFGPGTRLTVL.

This clonotype was detected many times. The J gene is TRBJ1-1, the V gene TRBV27, with TRBD1 matching over 7 bases. V dropped 7 bases and J dropped 0; count of bases not matched to a gene: 26. The germline V gene encodes CDR1 MNHEY and CDR2 SMNVEV (reference sequence). The CDR3 has 21 residues. CDR3 loop: CASIMRGPSGTASTLNTEAFF. The CDR3 nucleotides are TGTGCCAGCATCATGAGGGGGCCCTCCGGGACAGCTTCCACCTTGAACACTGAAGCTTTCTTT.

The sample holds a few counts of this clonotype. One junction end disagrees with the germline gene, perhaps due to a read error. This chain uses TRBV12-3 or TRBV12-4 with TRBJ1-2, with D perhaps TRBD1 (6 bases). The CDR3 length is 15 residues. The CDR3 protein is CASGLARGLQGGYTF. In nucleotides, the CDR3 is TGTGCCAGCGGTTTAGCCCGCGGACTACAGGGTGGCTACACCTTC.

This clonotype was recorded at least ten times. The chain carries TRBV11-2 and TRBJ2-5; perhaps D is TRBD1 or TRBD2 (5 bases each). CDR1 is SGHAT, CDR2 FQNNGV, per germline. The CDR3 loop spans 16 amino acids. V dropped 5 bases and J dropped 1 base, with 17 bases sitting between them. Here the CDR3 reads CASSHWTRGRQETQYF. The CDR3 DNA sequence: TGTGCCAGCAGCCACTGGACCCGGGGCCGCCAAGAGACCCAGTACTTC.

This clonotype was seen ten or more times. CDR3 protein: CASSLDFRTGGTDTQYF. The CDR3 DNA reads TGTGCCAGCAGCTTGGATTTTCGGACAGGGGGCACAGATACGCAGTATTTT. This chain uses TRBV5-6 with TRBJ2-3, with TRBD1 matching over 9 bases. The length of the CDR3 is 17 residues. CDR1 is SGHDT, CDR2 YYEEEE, per germline. V trimming: 0 bases; J trimming: 1 base; junction bases outside the gene matches: 6.

V usage is TRBV2 and J usage is TRBJ2-7; D remains ambiguous. The CDR3 extends over 12 amino acids. V was cut by 8 bases and J by 2 bases, with 10 bases left in between. CDR1 is SNHLY, CDR2 FYNNEI, per germline. The CDR3 region has the DNA TGTGCCAGCCAGACGGATACCTACGAGCAGTACTTC. This sequence encodes CASQTDTYEQYF. Variable domain in full (rest from reference TRBV2 and TRBJ2-7): EPEVTQTPSHQVTQMGQEVILRCVPISNHLYFYWYRQILGQKVEFLVSFYNNEISEKSEIFDDQFSVERPDGSNFTLKIRSTKLEDSAMYFCASQTDTYEQYFGPGTRLTVT.

This clonotype was observed many times. In nucleotides, the CDR3 is TGTGCCAGCAGCTTAGCCCCACAGGGAAACTACGAGCAGTACTTC. It specifies CASSLAPQGNYEQYF. The gene calls are TRBV11-2 and TRBJ2-7, with D possibly TRBD1 on 6 matching bases. This CDR3 contains 15 residues. V was pared by 1 base and J by 3 bases, with 13 bases between. Germline CDR1 reads SGHAT; CDR2 reads FQNNGV. The full variable domain, completed using reference TRBV11-2 and TRBJ2-7, is EAGVAQSPRYKIIEKRQSVAFWCNPISGHATLYWYQQILGQGPKLLIQFQNNGVVDDSQLPKDRFSAERLKGVDSTLKIQPAKLEDSAVYLCASSLAPQGNYEQYFGPGTRLTVT.

This sequence joins TRBV5-1 and TRBJ2-3, with D possibly TRBD1 on 5 matching bases. The ends were cut back, 4 bases at V and 3 bases at J, with 24 bases in the middle. This CDR3 has 18 residues. Germline CDR1 is SGHRS and CDR2 is YFSETQ. The CDR3 DNA follows: TGCGCCAGCAGCGGAATGAATAAGGACACCGATGTGACAGATACGCAGTATTTT. Translating gives CASSGMNKDTDVTDTQYF.

The V gene is TRBV5-1, the J gene TRBJ2-2; possibly TRBD2 for D (5 bases). Deletions cut 1 base from V and 0 bases from J, with 10 bases between. CDR3 length: 16 residues. From germline, CDR1 is SGHRS and CDR2 YFSETQ. The CDR3 reads CASSLYTGTNTGELFF. As DNA, the CDR3 is TGCGCCAGCAGCTTGTATACGGGAACGAACACCGGGGAGCTGTTTTTT.

This clonotype has at least ten counts. The chain combines TRBV6-6 with TRBJ2-7, with TRBD2 matching over 7 bases. The germline V gene has CDR1 MNHNY and CDR2 SVGAGI (reference sequence). The CDR3 consists of 18 residues. Trimming took 2 bases from V and 2 from J; bases not matched to a gene: 15. CDR3 sequence (DNA): TGTGCCAGCAGTTACCTTAAAGTAGCTCGCGGGAGTGCCTACGAGCAGTACTTC. Its translation: CASSYLKVARGSAYEQYF.

This clonotype was found a few times. The chain uses TRBV7-8 and TRBJ1-5; the match to TRBD1 covers 8 bases. V lost 5 bases to trimming and J lost 7 bases; unmatched junction nucleotides: 13. The V gene's germline CDR1 is SGHVS and CDR2 FQNEAQ. This CDR3 is built from 16 residues. The CDR3 nucleotides read TGTGCCAGCAGCCCCCGAGGGACAGGCATGCCCCAGCCCCAGCATTTT. Translating gives CASSPRGTGMPQPQHF.

This clonotype was found many times. The rearrangement links TRBV2 to TRBJ2-1, with 8 bases identical to TRBD2. The germline V gene encodes CDR1 SNHLY and CDR2 FYNNEI. The length of the CDR3 is 17 residues. J lost 4 bases, V lost 4 bases, and 12 bases had no gene match. The CDR3 spells CASSGRGGREAYNEQFF. The CDR3 DNA sequence: TGTGCCAGCAGTGGTCGCGGAGGGCGGGAGGCGTACAATGAGCAGTTCTTC.

This clonotype was picked up many times. This chain connects TRBV27 to TRBJ2-2; 9 bases are a match to TRBD2. V was pared by 2 bases and J by 6 bases, with 4 bases of the junction left unmatched. The CDR3 runs 15 residues. CDR1 and CDR2 from the germline V gene are MNHEY and SMNVEV (reference sequence). As DNA, the CDR3 is TGTGCCAGCAGTTTAGGGACTAGCTATTCCGGGGAGCTGTTTTTT. Its translation is CASSLGTSYSGELFF.

In its sample, this clonotype was seen many times. This chain joins TRBV3-1 and TRBJ2-5; TRBD2 agrees at 10 bases. V lost 6 bases to trimming and J lost 4 bases; unmatched junction nucleotides: 11. From germline, CDR1 is LGHDT and CDR2 YNNKEL (reference sequence). The CDR3 totals 16 residues. CDR3 sequence reads: CASRRRGASGGETQYF. The CDR3, as DNA: TGTGCCAGCAGGAGAAGAGGGGCTAGCGGGGGAGAGACCCAGTACTTC.

This chain links TRBV5-1 with TRBJ2-2; 8 bases align to TRBD1. CDR1 and CDR2 (germline): SGHRS, YFSETQ. This CDR3 has 14 amino acids. Unmatched junction bases numbered 5, after V lost 3 bases and J lost 7 bases. CDR3 sequence: CASSSQGADGELFF. CDR3 DNA sequence: TGCGCCAGCAGCTCGCAGGGGGCGGACGGGGAGCTGTTTTTT.

This clonotype was counted many times. This chain joins TRBV11-2 and TRBJ2-4, with D possibly being TRBD2 (7 bases). The germline V gene encodes CDR1 SGHAT and CDR2 FQNNGV. Trimming cost V 3 bases and J 0 bases, with 15 bases left between them. The CDR3 runs to 17 residues. The DNA of the CDR3 is TGTGCCAGCAGCTTTAGCCGGGGGGCCCTAGCCAAAAACATTCAGTACTTC. Its protein product is CASSFSRGALAKNIQYF.

This clonotype was recorded at least ten times. V is TRBV11-2 and J is TRBJ2-7, with D possibly TRBD1 on 5 matching bases. CDR1 and CDR2 (germline): SGHAT, FQNNGV. The ends were cut back, 6 bases at V and 13 bases at J, with 16 bases in the middle. There are 11 residues in the CDR3. The CDR3 region is CASSRLQGRYF. CDR3 in DNA: TGTGCCAGCAGTAGGCTCCAGGGCAGATACTTC.

The V gene is TRBV24-1, the J gene TRBJ1-5; the match to TRBD1 covers 7 bases. Losses at the gene ends were 5 bases for V and 6 bases for J; bases not matched to a gene: 3. Per germline, CDR1 KGHDR and CDR2 SFDVKD. This CDR3 contains 13 residues. The CDR3 nucleotides read TGTGCCACCAGTGGACAGGGCGGTCAGCCCCAGCATTTT. Protein: CATSGQGGQPQHF.